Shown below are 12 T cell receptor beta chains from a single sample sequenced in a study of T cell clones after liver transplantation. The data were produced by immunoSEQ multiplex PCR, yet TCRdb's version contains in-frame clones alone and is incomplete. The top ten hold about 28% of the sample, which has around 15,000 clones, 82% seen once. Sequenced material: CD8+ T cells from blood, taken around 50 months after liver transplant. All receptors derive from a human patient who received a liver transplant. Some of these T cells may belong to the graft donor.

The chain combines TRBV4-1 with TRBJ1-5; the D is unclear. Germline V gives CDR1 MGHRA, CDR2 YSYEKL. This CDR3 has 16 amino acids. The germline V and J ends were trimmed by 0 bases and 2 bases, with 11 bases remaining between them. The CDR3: CASSQDRGNGNQPQHF. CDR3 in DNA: TGCGCCAGCAGCCAAGATCGGGGAAATGGCAATCAGCCCCAGCATTTT.

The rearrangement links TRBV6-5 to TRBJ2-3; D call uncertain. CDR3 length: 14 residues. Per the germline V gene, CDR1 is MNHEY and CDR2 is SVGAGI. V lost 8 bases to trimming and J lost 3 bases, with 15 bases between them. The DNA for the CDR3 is TGTGCCAGCGCCCCTACCCGTCCGACAGATACGCAGTATTTT. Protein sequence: CASAPTRPTDTQYF.

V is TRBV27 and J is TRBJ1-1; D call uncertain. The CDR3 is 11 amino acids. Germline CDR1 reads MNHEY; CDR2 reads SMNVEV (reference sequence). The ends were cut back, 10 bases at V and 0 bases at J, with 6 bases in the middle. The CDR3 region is CATEVNTEAFF. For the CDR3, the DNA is TGTGCCACAGAGGTGAACACTGAAGCTTTCTTT.

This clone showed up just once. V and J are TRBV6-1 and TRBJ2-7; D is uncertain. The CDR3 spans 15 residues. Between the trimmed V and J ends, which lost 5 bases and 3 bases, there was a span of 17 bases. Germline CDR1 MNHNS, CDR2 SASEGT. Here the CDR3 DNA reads TGTGCCAGCAGTCACCCCGACTCCTCAGGCTACGAGCAGTACTTC. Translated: CASSHPDSSGYEQYF.

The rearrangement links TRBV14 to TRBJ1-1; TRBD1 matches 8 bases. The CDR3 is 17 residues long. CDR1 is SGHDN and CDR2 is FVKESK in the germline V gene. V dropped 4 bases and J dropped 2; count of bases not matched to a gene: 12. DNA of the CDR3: TGTGCCAGCAGCCTCGACAGGGGTATGTCCTATAACACTGAAGCTTTCTTT. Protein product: CASSLDRGMSYNTEAFF.

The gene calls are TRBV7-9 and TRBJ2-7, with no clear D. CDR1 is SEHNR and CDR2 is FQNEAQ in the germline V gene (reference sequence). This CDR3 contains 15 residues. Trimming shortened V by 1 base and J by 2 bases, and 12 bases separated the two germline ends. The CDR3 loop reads CASSLEGIGPYEQYF. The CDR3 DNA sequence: TGTGCCAGCAGCTTAGAGGGTATAGGGCCCTACGAGCAGTACTTC.

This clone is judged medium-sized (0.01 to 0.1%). The CDR3 DNA sequence: TGTGCCAGCAGCACCAGACCCTCCACCTCATATAGCAATCAGCCCCAGCATTTT. Its protein is CASSTRPSTSYSNQPQHF. The chain links TRBV2 to TRBJ1-5; D gene unclear. This CDR3 comprises 18 residues. Trimming pared 6 bases from V and 0 bases from J, leaving 21 bases between. Germline CDR1 is SNHLY and CDR2 is FYNNEI.

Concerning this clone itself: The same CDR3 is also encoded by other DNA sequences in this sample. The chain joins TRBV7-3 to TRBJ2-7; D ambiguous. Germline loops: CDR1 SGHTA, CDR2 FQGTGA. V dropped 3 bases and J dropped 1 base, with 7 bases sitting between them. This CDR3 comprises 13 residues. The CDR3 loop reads CASSLAESYEQYF. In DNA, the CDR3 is TGTGCCAGCAGCTTGGCCGAGTCCTACGAGCAGTACTTC. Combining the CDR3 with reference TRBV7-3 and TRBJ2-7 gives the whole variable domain GAGVSQTPSNKVTEKGKYVELRCDPISGHTALYWYRQSLGQGPEFLIYFQGTGAADDSGLPNDRFFAVRPEGSVSTLKIQRTERGDSAVYLCASSLAESYEQYFGPGTRLTVT.

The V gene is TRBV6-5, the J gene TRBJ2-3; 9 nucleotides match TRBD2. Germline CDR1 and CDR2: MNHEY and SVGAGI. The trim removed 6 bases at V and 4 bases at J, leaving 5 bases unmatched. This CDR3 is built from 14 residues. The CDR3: CASRRGGGADTQYF. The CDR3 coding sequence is TGTGCCAGCAGACGAGGCGGGGGGGCAGATACGCAGTATTTT.

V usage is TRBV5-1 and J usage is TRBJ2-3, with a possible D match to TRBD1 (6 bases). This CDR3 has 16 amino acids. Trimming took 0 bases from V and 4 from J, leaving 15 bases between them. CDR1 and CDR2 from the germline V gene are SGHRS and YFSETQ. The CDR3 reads CASSLAVGGGADTQYF. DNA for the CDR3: TGCGCCAGCAGCTTGGCTGTTGGTGGGGGCGCAGATACGCAGTATTTT.

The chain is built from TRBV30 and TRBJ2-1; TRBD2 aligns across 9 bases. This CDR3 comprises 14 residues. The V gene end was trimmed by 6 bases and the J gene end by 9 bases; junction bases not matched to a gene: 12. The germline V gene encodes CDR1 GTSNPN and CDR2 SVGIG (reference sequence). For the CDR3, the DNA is TGTGCCTGTACCGCGGGAGGGGCGTTTTTTGAGCAGTTCTTC. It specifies CACTAGGAFFEQFF.

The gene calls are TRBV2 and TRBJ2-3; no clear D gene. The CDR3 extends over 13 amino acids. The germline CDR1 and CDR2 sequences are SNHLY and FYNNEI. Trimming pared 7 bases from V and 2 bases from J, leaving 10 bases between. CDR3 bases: TGTGCCAGCAAGGGCAGCTACACAGATACGCAGTATTTT. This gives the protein CASKGSYTDTQYF.